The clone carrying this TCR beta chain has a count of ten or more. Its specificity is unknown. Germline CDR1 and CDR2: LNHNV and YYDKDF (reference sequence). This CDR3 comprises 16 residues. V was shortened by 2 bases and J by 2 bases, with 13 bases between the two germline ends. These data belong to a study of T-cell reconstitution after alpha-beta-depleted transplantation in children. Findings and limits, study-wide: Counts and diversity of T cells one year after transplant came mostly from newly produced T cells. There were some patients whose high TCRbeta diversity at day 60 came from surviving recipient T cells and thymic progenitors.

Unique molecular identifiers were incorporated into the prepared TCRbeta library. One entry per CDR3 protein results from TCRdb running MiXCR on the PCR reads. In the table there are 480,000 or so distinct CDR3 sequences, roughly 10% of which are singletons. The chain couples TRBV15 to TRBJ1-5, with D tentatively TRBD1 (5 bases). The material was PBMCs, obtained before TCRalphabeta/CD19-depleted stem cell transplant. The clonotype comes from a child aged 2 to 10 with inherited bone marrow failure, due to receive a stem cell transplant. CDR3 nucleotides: TGTGCCACCAGCAGACTACCGGGACGGGGCAATCAGCCCCAGCATTTT. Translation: CATSRLPGRGNQPQHF.